The sequence of this T cell receptor beta chain was determined in a study of blood T cells in healthy people across ages. Study-wide results and limits: In older individuals, TCR beta diversity per million T cells was lower, falling roughly linearly with age. It was held that the diversity estimates obtained from one million T cells were underestimates.

CDR1 and CDR2 (germline): SEHNR, FQNEAQ (reference sequence). The CDR3 is 13 residues long. The V end was cut by 2 bases, the J end by 7 bases, with 12 bases between. Note on this clonotype: As yet, its antigen is unknown.

Alongside a J-beta primer mix, a sample-barcoded 5' primer served in a second PCR lasting about 7 to 12 cycles. TCRdb re-analysed the 5' RACE reads in MiXCR, keeping a single row per CDR3 protein. Of fewer than 1,200,000 distinct CDR3 sequences detected, approximately 25% appear once; the ten largest clones hold less than 0.75%. The same data also went into a second study, on T cells of mothers and their children.

This TCR came from a girl aged 2 to 10 in good health. The genes are TRBV7-9 and TRBJ2-7; tentatively, D is TRBD2 (6 bases). Sequencing used blood. In DNA, the CDR3 is TGTGCCAGCAGCTTACCGGGGACTGTGGAGCAGTACTTC. As protein: CASSLPGTVEQYF.